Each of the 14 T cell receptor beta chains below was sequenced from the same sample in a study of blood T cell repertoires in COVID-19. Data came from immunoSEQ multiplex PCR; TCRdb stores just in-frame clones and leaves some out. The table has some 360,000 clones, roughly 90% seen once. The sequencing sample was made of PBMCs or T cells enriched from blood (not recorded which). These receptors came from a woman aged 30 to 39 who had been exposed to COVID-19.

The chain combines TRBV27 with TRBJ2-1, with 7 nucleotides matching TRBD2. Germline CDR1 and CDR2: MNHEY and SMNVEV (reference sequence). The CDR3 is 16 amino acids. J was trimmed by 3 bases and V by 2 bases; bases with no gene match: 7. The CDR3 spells CASSLIPAGLYNEQFF. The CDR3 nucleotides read TGTGCCAGCAGTTTAATCCCAGCGGGACTCTACAATGAGCAGTTCTTC.

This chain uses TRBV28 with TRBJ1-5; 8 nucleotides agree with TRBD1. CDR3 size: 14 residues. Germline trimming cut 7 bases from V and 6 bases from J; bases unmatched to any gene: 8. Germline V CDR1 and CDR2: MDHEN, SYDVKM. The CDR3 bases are TGTGCCAGCACTTCCGGACAGGGCTTTCAGCCCCAGCATTTT. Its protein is CASTSGQGFQPQHF.

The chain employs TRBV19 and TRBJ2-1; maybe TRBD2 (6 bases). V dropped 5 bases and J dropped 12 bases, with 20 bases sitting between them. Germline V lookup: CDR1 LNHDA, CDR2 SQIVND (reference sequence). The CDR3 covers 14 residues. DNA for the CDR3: TGTGCCAGTAGTCCAGGGACCAAAGCCGGGAGGCAGTTCTTC. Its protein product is CASSPGTKAGRQFF.

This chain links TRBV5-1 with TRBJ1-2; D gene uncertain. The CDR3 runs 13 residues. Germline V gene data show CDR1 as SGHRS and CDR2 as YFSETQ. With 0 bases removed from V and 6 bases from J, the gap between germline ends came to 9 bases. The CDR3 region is CASSLAFGDGYTF. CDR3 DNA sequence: TGCGCCAGCAGCTTGGCCTTCGGTGATGGCTACACCTTC.

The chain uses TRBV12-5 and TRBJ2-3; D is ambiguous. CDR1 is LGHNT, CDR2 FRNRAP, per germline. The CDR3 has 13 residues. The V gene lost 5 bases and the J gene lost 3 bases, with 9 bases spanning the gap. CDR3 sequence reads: CASGPPGTDTQYF. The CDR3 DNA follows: TGTGCTAGTGGTCCCCCAGGAACAGATACGCAGTATTTT.

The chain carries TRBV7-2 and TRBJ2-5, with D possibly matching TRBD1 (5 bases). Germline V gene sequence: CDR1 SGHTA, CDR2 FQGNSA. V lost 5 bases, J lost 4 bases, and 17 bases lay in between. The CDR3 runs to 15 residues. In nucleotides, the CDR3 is TGTGCCAGCAGCCAGGGAAGGGTAGTGGCAGAGACCCAGTACTTC. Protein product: CASSQGRVVAETQYF.

The CDR3 sequence: CATSRDGHKQSYNEQFF. The CDR3, as DNA: TGTGCCACCAGCAGAGATGGACACAAACAGTCCTACAATGAGCAGTTCTTC. The rearrangement joins TRBV15 to TRBJ2-1, with D perhaps TRBD1 (5 bases). CDR1 and CDR2 from the germline V gene are LNHNV and YYDKDF (reference sequence). V was trimmed by 0 bases and J by 1 base, leaving 13 bases between them. This CDR3 region has 17 residues.

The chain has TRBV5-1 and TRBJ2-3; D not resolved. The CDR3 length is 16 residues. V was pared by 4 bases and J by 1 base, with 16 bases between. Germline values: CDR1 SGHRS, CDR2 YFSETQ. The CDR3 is CASSNDPTTRTDTQYF. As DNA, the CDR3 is TGCGCCAGCAGCAATGACCCAACTACGCGCACAGATACGCAGTATTTT.

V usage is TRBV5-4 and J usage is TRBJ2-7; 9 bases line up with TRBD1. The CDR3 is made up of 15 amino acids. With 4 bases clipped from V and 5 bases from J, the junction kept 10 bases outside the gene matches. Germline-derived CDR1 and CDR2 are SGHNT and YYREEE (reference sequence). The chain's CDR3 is CASSQQGAKFHEQYF. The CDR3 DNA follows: TGTGCCAGCAGCCAACAGGGGGCTAAATTCCACGAGCAGTACTTC.

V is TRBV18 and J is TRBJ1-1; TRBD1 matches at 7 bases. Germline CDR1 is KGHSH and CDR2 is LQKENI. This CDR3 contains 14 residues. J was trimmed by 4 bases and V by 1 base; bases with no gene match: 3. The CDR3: CASSPRSGGTEAFF. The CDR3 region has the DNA TGTGCCAGCTCACCACGTTCAGGGGGCACTGAAGCTTTCTTT.

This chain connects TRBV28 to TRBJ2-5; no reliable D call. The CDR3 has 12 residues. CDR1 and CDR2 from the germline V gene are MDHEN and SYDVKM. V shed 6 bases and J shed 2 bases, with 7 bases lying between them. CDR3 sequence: CASRNTQETQYF. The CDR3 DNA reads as TGTGCCAGCAGAAACACGCAAGAGACCCAGTACTTC.

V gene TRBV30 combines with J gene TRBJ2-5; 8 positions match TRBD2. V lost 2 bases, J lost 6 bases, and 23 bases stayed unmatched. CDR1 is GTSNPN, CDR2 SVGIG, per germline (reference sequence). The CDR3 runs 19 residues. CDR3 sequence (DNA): TGTGCCTGGAGTTGGGTAGCGGGACGGAACACCTTAGACTTGAAGACCCAGTACTTC. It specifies CAWSWVAGRNTLDLKTQYF.

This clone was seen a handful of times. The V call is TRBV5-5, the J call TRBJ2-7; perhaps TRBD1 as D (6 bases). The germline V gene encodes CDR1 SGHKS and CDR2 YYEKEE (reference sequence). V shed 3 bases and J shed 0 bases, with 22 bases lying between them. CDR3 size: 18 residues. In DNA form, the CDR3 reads TGTGCCAGCAGCTGGACCCTATGGAGGACAGTCCCCTCCTACGAGCAGTACTTC. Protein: CASSWTLWRTVPSYEQYF.

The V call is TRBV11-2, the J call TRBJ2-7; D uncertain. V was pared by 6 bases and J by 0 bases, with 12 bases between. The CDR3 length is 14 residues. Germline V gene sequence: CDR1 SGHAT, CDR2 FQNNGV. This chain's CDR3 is CASSTPPSSYEQYF. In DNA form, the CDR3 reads TGTGCCAGCAGTACACCCCCTAGCTCCTACGAGCAGTACTTC.